Sequencing of this TCR beta chain was carried out in a study of T cell changes during pregnancy in multiple sclerosis. The length of the CDR3 is 16 residues. J lost 1 base, V lost 0 bases, and 5 bases had no gene match. The V gene's germline CDR1 is MNHEY and CDR2 SVGAGI. Generated by immunoSEQ multiplex PCR, the TCRdb table keeps only in-frame clones and is missing some. The sample comprises over 35,000 clones, 91% of which are singletons, and approximately 0.46% rests with the top ten. The specimen comprised CD4+ T cells from peripheral blood mononuclear cells, sampled in the third trimester of pregnancy. The chain recombines TRBV6-5 with TRBJ2-7; 8 nucleotides agree with TRBD2. The clonotype originates from a female donor in good health, enrolled as a control in a pregnancy study. The CDR3: CASSYSGSGGSYEQYF. DNA for the CDR3: TGTGCCAGCAGTTACTCAGGCAGCGGGGGATCCTACGAGCAGTACTTC.